This TCR beta chain stems from a study of T cell repertoires in cytomegalovirus infection (dated by TCRdb to about 2019). Study-level background: Recently identified HLA-C-restricted CMV epitopes, whose presentation resists viral immunomodulation, were targeted by peptide stimulations together with well-studied HLA-B-restricted epitopes. Donor HLA type was relevant to the analysis, as public TCR beta signatures indicated carriage of CMV infection together with the matching HLA type.

Summary of the overall study and its limitations: In both this cohort and an independent roughly 350-donor cohort, the cumulative frequency of public TCR beta family members distinguished carriers of CMV infection plus the relevant HLA type. The ex vivo response was dominated by HLA-C-restricted CMV-specific TCR beta clonotypes, which also provided the single most frequent clonotype in two of eight donors.

Comments on this clonotype: The antigen this receptor binds is unknown. Base-call qualities are not available, and no considerably larger clone is one nucleotide away.

The sample's treatment or condition label is to be understood as: in vitro stimulation with specific CMV peptide epitopes to enrich CMV-specific T cells. Sequenced on an Illumina HiSeq 1500. In-frame beta chains were kept once TCRdb had trimmed the public reads at Q25 with fastp and called clones with MiXCR. Identical CDR3 proteins give one entry, which carries the most common genes and DNA. The sample table lists roughly 700,000 distinct CDR3 sequences, around 32% of them with a count of one. The ten largest make up about 18% of the sample. This sample comprised cultured PBMCs, obtained from culture after CMV antigen stimulation. The clonotype was recovered from a human donor in good health (CMV status not recorded). Some clones in this sample may be carry-over from other donors' samples.

This receptor has the CDR3 CASSERITETSEAFF. The DNA is as follows: TGTGCCAGCAGTGAAAGGATCACCGAGACATCCGAAGCTTTCTTT. Recombination connected TRBV6-1 to TRBJ1-1; no D segment can be confidently identified. V sheds 2 bases and J sheds 8 bases, leaving 18 bases between their ends. Taken from cysteine to phenylalanine, the CDR3 has 15 residues. CDR3 DNA is the only sequence kept; it has 45 bases, read in frame from the first base. Looking up the germline V gene yields CDR1 MNHNS and CDR2 SASEGT.